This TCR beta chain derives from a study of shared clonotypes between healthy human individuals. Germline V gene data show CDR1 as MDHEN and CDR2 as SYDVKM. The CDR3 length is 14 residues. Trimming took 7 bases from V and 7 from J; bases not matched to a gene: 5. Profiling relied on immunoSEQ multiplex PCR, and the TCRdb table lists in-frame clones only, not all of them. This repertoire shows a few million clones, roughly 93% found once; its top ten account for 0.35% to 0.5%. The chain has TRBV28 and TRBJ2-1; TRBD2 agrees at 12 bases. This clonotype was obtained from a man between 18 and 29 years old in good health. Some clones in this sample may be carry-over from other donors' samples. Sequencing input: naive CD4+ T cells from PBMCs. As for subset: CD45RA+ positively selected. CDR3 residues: CASKTSGSRNEQFF. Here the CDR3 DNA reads TGTGCCAGCAAGACTAGCGGGAGTAGGAATGAGCAGTTCTTC. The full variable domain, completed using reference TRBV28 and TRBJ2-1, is DVKVTQSSRYLVKRTGEKVFLECVQDMDHENMFWYRQDPGLGLRLIYFSYDVKMKEKGDIPEGYSVSREKKERFSLILESASTNQTSMYLCASKTSGSRNEQFFGPGTRLTVL.